A selection of T cell receptor beta chains follows, all from one sample in a study of blood T cells in healthy people across ages. TCRdb reprocessed the 5' RACE reads via MiXCR and lists one record per CDR3 protein. The sample records more than 1.4 million distinct CDR3 sequences, around 42% being singletons. Sequenced sample: blood. These receptors were obtained from a woman aged 18-30 years in good health. Each CDR3 is given with its conserved first and last residue. The D gene is left open where the match is weak. The size field is filled for only some rows; it gives once, few, many or a size class.

V gene	clone size	D gene	J gene	CDR3 DNA	CDR3 protein
TRBV20-1	.	TRBD2	TRBJ2-5	TGCAGTGCTAGAGATAGACTAGCGGGAGGCCGGGTCCAGTACTTC	CSARDRLAGGRVQYF
TRBV4-1	.	TRBD2	TRBJ2-5	TGCGCCAGCAGCCCTCGCAAGATAGCGGGAGGGCCCCATGAGCAGTACTTC	CASSPRKIAGGPHEQYF
TRBV11-1	.	.	TRBJ2-7	TGTGCCAGCCCACCGGGACGGGAACTCTACGAGCAGTACTTC	CASPPGRELYEQYF
TRBV7-8	.	.	TRBJ1-2	TGTGCCAGCAGCACCAGCGGAGCAAGGCCGATAAACTATGGCTACACCTTC	CASSTSGARPINYGYTF
TRBV7-2	.	TRBD2	TRBJ2-7	TGTGCCAGCAGCGCTTCGGGAGGGGGCGAGCAGTACTTC	CASSASGGGEQYF
TRBV15	few	.	TRBJ1-4	TGTGCCACCAGCAGTCGAACCACAAATGAAAAACTGTTTTTT	CATSSRTTNEKLFF
TRBV5-6	.	.	TRBJ2-7	TGTGCCAGCAGCTTTGACTGGCGGTCCTACGAGCAGTACTTC	CASSFDWRSYEQYF
TRBV6-1	few	TRBD1	TRBJ1-4	TGTGCCAGCAGTCAGACCCCGCGGTCAGGACAGGGGACTGAAAAACTGTTTTTT	CASSQTPRSGQGTEKLFF
TRBV12-3/TRBV12-4	.	.	TRBJ2-7	TGTGCCAGCAGTTTAGGAGCGACTCGGGGGGAGCAGTACTTC	CASSLGATRGEQYF
TRBV3-1	.	.	TRBJ1-1	TGTGCCAGCGGCCCAGGGATGAACACTGAAGCTTTCTTT	CASGPGMNTEAFF
TRBV7-9	few	TRBD1	TRBJ1-2	TGTGCCAGCAGCCTGGGGCAGGGGGATTTTGGCTACACCTTC	CASSLGQGDFGYTF
TRBV20-1	.	.	TRBJ2-1	TGCAGTGCCCGGCGGACCTACAATGAGCAGTTCTTC	CSARRTYNEQFF
TRBV13	.	TRBD1	TRBJ1-2	TGTGCCAGCAGCTTAGGGAGGACAGGGGCCAACTATGGCTACACCTTC	CASSLGRTGANYGYTF
TRBV27	.	TRBD2	TRBJ2-3	TGTGCCAGCAGTCCCCACGGGGGGGGAGTCCGGGATACGCAGTATTTT	CASSPHGGGVRDTQYF
TRBV12-3/TRBV12-4	once	TRBD1	TRBJ1-1	TGTGCCAGCAGTCCGTCGGACAGGGTGGGCACTGAAGCCTTCTTT	CASSPSDRVGTEAFF
TRBV28	.	TRBD2	TRBJ2-2	TGTGCCAGCAGCTCCGAAGGACTAGGCACCGGGGAGCTGTTTTTT	CASSSEGLGTGELFF
TRBV13	.	TRBD1	TRBJ2-7	TGTGCCAGCAGCGACCGGGACAGGTATTCCTACGAGCAGTACTTC	CASSDRDRYSYEQYF
TRBV5-1	.	TRBD2	TRBJ2-1	TGCGCCAGCACTCCTTTAGCGGGAGGTTCGAATGAGCAGTTCTTC	CASTPLAGGSNEQFF
TRBV20-1	.	TRBD2	TRBJ2-7	TGCAGTGCTATGGCGGGAGGCGGGGAGCAGTACTTC	CSAMAGGGEQYF
TRBV28	.	.	TRBJ1-1	TGTGCCAGCAGTGCGTTTGGGGGAGTGGGAACTGAAGCTTTCTTT	CASSAFGGVGTEAFF
TRBV7-9	.	.	TRBJ1-2	TGTGCCAGCAGCCCCACTCGACAGGCGGTGCGTTTCGACTATGGCTACACCTTC	CASSPTRQAVRFDYGYTF
TRBV7-9	few	TRBD1	TRBJ2-1	TGTGCCAGCAGTCACAGGGGGTACAATGAGCAGTTCTTC	CASSHRGYNEQFF
TRBV3-1	.	.	TRBJ2-6	TGTGCCAGCATTTCTTCTGGGGCCAACGTCCTGACTTTC	CASISSGANVLTF
TRBV21-1	few	.	TRBJ1-2	TGTGCCAGCAGCAAACAACAGGGTCCCAACTATGGCTACACCTTC	CASSKQQGPNYGYTF
TRBV3-1	.	.	TRBJ1-1	TGTGCCAGCACCGCCAGGGTTGGGACCCCTGAAGCTTTCTTT	CASTARVGTPEAFF
TRBV7-9	few	.	TRBJ2-7	TGTGCCAGCAGCTTAGCGAGGGTAGGGTACGAGCAGTACTTC	CASSLARVGYEQYF
TRBV12-3/TRBV12-4	.	.	TRBJ1-2	TGTGCCAGCAGGGCAAAGCGGGGGCGTGAGTATGGCTACACCTTC	CASRAKRGREYGYTF
TRBV4-2	few	.	TRBJ2-7	TGTGCCAGCAGACAGGCCCCCGATTATCGCGAGCAGTACTTC	CASRQAPDYREQYF
TRBV29-1	few	TRBD1	TRBJ2-2	TGCAGCGTGACAGGGAACAGAGACGGGGAGCTGTTTTTT	CSVTGNRDGELFF
TRBV11-2	.	.	TRBJ2-2	TGTGCCAGCAGCTTTACTACCGCGAACACCGGGGAGCTGTTTTTT	CASSFTTANTGELFF
TRBV12-3/TRBV12-4	.	.	TRBJ2-6	TGTGCCAGCAGTTTATCGGGGGGCGCTGGGGCCAACGTCCTGACTTTC	CASSLSGGAGANVLTF
TRBV7-2	many	.	TRBJ2-7	TGTGCCAGCAGCTCACCCCCATCCCTCTCCTACGAGCAGTACTTC	CASSSPPSLSYEQYF
TRBV14	.	TRBD2	TRBJ2-5	TGTGCCAGCAGCCCGCAAGCCCTAGCGGTGGAGACCCAGTACTTC	CASSPQALAVETQYF
TRBV10-2	.	.	TRBJ1-2	TGCGCCAGCGGCTCTGGACTGAATAACTATGGCTACACCTTC	CASGSGLNNYGYTF
TRBV3-1	.	TRBD1	TRBJ1-4	TGTGCCAGCAGCCAAGAGAGAGGATGGAAGGGGGCTGAAAAACTGTTTTTT	CASSQERGWKGAEKLFF
TRBV7-2	.	TRBD2	TRBJ2-3	TGTGCCGGCAGCTTAAAGGAGGGACTAGCAACAGATACGCAGTATTTT	CAGSLKEGLATDTQYF
TRBV12-3/TRBV12-4	.	.	TRBJ1-2	TGTGCCAGCAGTTTCGAAGAGGGTACCTATGGCTACACCTTC	CASSFEEGTYGYTF
TRBV28	.	TRBD2	TRBJ2-5	TGTGCCAGCAGTTCCGGGGGGTGGGAGACCCAGTACTTC	CASSSGGWETQYF
TRBV12-3/TRBV12-4	.	TRBD1	TRBJ1-5	TGTGCCAGCAGTCTCAAGGGACAGGGGGCAAATCATAGCAATCAGCCCCAGCATTTT	CASSLKGQGANHSNQPQHF
TRBV20-1	.	TRBD1	TRBJ1-6	TGCAGTGCTAGGGATGGGACAGGAAATAATTCACCCCTCCACTTT	CSARDGTGNNSPLHF
TRBV3-1	few	TRBD2	TRBJ2-5	TGTGCCAGCAGCCGACGACTAGCGGGGCCCTTCCAAGAGACCCAGTACTTC	CASSRRLAGPFQETQYF
TRBV6-1	many	TRBD1	TRBJ2-7	TGTGCCAGCAGTGGGGGACAGGACGATGTAACCTACGAGCAGTACTTC	CASSGGQDDVTYEQYF
TRBV12-3/TRBV12-4	.	.	TRBJ1-5	TGTGCCAGCGGCCCGGGGCCAGGGCAGCCCCAGCATTTT	CASGPGPGQPQHF
TRBV6-1	few	.	TRBJ1-2	TGTGCCAGCAGTGAATCCCAGTGTGGCTACACCTTC	CASSESQCGYTF
TRBV11-2	.	.	TRBJ2-7	TGTGCCAGCAGCCATCACGAGGGGAGAACGACCTACGAGCAGTACTTC	CASSHHEGRTTYEQYF
TRBV12-3/TRBV12-4	few	.	TRBJ2-5	TGTGCCAGCAGTATGGGACTGCCACAAGAGACCCAGTACTTC	CASSMGLPQETQYF
TRBV20-1	.	TRBD1	TRBJ1-2	TGCAGTGCTAGAGAGGGACAGGAGACTAACTATGGCTACACCTTC	CSAREGQETNYGYTF
TRBV27	.	.	TRBJ1-4	TGTGCCAGCACCTCAATCGCAACTAATGAAAAACTGTTTTTT	CASTSIATNEKLFF
TRBV20-1	.	TRBD1	TRBJ2-7	TGCAGTGCTAGAGAGCAGGGGGCTTACGTAAACGAGCAGTACTTC	CSAREQGAYVNEQYF